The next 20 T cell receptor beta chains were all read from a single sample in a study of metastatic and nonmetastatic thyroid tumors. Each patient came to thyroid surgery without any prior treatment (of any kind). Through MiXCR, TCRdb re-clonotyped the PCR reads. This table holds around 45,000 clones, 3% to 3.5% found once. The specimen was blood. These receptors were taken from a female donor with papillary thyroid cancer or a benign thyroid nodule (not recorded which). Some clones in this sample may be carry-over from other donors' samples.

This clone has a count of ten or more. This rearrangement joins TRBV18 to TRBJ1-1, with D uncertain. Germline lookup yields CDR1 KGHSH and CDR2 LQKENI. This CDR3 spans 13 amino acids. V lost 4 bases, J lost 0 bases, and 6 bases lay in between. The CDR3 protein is CASSQGMNTEAFF. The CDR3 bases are TGTGCCAGCTCACAAGGGATGAACACTGAAGCTTTCTTT.

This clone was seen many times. The DNA for the CDR3 is TGTGCCAGCACCAAGGTGACAGGGGGCGTCTCTGGAAACACCATATATTTT. Protein sequence: CASTKVTGGVSGNTIYF. V and J are TRBV11-2 and TRBJ1-3; TRBD1 agrees at 10 bases. The CDR3 totals 17 residues. V dropped 7 bases and J dropped 0; count of bases not matched to a gene: 9. The germline CDR1 and CDR2 sequences are SGHAT and FQNNGV.

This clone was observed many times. The CDR3 sequence is CSARDPGRVHEQYF. The CDR3 DNA sequence: TGCAGTGCTAGAGATCCGGGCAGGGTCCACGAGCAGTACTTC. The V gene is TRBV20-1, the J gene TRBJ2-7, with D possibly being TRBD1 (5 bases). This CDR3 is 14 amino acids long. CDR1 is DFQATT and CDR2 is SNEGSKA in the germline V gene (reference sequence). V was trimmed by 0 bases and J by 5 bases, leaving 14 bases between them.

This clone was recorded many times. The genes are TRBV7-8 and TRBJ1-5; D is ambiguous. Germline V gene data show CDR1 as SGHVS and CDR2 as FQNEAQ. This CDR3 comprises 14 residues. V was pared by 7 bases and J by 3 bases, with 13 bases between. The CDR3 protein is CASTQRGVNQPQHF. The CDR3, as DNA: TGTGCCAGCACCCAACGTGGAGTCAATCAGCCCCAGCATTTT. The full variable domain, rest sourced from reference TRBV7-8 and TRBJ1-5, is GAGVSQSPRYKVAKRGQDVALRCDPISGHVSLFWYQQALGQGPEFLTYFQNEAQLDKSGLPSDRFFAERPEGSVSTLKIQRTQQEDSAVYLCASTQRGVNQPQHFGDGTRLSIL.

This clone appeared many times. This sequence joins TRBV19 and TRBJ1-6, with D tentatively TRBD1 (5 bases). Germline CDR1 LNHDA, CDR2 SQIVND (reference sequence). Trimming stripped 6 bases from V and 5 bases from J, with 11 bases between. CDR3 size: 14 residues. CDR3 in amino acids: CASRTGTDNSPLHF. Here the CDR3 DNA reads TGTGCCAGTAGAACCGGGACGGATAATTCACCCCTCCACTTT. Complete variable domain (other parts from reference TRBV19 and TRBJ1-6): DGGITQSPKYLFRKEGQNVTLSCEQNLNHDAMYWYRQDPGQGLRLIYYSQIVNDFQKGDIAEGYSVSREKKESFPLTVTSAQKNPTAFYLCASRTGTDNSPLHFGNGTRLTVT.

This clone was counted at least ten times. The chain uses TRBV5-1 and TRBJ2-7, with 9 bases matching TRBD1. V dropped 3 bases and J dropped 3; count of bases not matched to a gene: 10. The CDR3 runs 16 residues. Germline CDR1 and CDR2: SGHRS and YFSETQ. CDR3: CASSYSTGTGYYEQYF. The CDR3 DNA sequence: TGCGCCAGCAGCTATAGTACCGGGACAGGGTACTACGAGCAGTACTTC.

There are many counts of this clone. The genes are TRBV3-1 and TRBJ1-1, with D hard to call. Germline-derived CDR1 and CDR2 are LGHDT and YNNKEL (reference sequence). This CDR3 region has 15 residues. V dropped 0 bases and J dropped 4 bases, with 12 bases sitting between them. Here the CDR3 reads CASSQESVWVTEAFF. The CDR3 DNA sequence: TGTGCCAGCAGCCAAGAATCCGTTTGGGTCACTGAAGCTTTCTTT.

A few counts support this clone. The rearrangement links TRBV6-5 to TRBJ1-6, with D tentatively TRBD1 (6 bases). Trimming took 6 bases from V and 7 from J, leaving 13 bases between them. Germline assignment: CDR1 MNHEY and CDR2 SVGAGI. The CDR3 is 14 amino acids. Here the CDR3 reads CASSYIGGNSPLHF. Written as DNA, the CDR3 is TGTGCCAGCAGCTATATAGGGGGAAATTCACCCCTCCACTTT.

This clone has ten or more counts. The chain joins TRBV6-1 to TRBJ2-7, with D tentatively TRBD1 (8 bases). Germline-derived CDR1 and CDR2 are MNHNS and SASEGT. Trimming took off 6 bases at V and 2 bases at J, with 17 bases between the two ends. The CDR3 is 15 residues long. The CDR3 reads CASRRGGTGTYEQYF. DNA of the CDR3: TGTGCCAGCAGGAGGGGAGGGACAGGTACCTACGAGCAGTACTTC.

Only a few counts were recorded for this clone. In DNA form, the CDR3 reads TGTGCCAGTAGCACGATTGGGGTGGGCACCGGGGAGCTGTTTTTT. Translated, it gives CASSTIGVGTGELFF. The chain couples TRBV19 to TRBJ2-2; D remains ambiguous. V lost 6 bases and J 4 bases, leaving 15 bases between the germline ends. CDR1 and CDR2 (germline): LNHDA, SQIVND (reference sequence). The CDR3 sequence is 15 residues long.

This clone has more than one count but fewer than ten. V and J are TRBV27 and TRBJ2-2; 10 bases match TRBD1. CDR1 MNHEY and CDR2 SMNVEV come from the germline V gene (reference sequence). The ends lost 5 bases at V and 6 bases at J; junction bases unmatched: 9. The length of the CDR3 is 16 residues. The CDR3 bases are TGTGCCAGCAGTAAAAACCGGGACAGGGGATCCGGGGAGCTGTTTTTT. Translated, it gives CASSKNRDRGSGELFF.

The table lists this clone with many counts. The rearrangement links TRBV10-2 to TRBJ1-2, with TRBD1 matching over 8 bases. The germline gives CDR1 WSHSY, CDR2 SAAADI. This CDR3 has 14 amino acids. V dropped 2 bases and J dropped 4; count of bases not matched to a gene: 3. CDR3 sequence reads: CASSEGGQAYGYTF. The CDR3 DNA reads TGCGCCAGCAGTGAGGGGGGACAGGCCTATGGCTACACCTTC.

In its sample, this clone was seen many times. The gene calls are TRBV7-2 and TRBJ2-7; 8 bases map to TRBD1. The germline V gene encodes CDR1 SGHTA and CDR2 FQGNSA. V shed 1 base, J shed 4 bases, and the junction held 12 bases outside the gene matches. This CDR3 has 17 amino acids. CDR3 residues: CASSLGGAGQGAYEQYF. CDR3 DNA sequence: TGTGCCAGCAGCTTAGGAGGGGCGGGGCAGGGGGCTTACGAGCAGTACTTC. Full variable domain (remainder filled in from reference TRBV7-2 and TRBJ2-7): GAGVSQSPSNKVTEKGKDVELRCDPISGHTALYWYRQSLGQGLEFLIYFQGNSAPDKSGLPSDRFSAERTGGSVSTLTIQRTQQEDSAVYLCASSLGGAGQGAYEQYFGPGTRLTVT.

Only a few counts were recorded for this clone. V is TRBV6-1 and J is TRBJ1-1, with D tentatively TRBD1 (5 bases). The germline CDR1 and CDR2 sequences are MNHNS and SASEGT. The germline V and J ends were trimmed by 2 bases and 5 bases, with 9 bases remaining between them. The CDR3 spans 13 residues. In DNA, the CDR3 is TGTGCCAGCAGTGAACAGGGCGTTACTGAAGCTTTCTTT. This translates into CASSEQGVTEAFF.

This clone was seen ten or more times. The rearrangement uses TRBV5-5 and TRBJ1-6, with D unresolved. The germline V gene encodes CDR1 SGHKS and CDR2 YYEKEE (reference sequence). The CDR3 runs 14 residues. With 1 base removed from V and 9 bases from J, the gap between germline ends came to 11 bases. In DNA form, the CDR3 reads TGTGCCAGCAGCTTGTCGGCGTCGGTTTCACCCCTCCACTTT. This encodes CASSLSASVSPLHF.

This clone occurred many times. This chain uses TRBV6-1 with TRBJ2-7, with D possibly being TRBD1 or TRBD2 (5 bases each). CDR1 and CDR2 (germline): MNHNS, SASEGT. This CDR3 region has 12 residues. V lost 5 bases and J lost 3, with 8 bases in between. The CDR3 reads CASSRDRYEQYF. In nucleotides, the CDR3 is TGTGCCAGCAGTCGGGACCGCTACGAGCAGTACTTC.

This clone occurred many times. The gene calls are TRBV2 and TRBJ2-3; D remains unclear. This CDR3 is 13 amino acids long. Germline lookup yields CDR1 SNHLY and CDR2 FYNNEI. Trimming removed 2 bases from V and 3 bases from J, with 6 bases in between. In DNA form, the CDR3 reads TGTGCCAGCAGTGAAATGGTTACAGATACGCAGTATTTT. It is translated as CASSEMVTDTQYF.

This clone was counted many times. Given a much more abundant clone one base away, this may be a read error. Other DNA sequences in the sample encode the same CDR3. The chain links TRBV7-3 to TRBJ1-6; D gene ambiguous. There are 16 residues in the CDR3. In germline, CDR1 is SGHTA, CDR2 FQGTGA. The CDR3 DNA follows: TGTGCCGGCAGCGGACTTGTCAGCTCCTATAATTCACCCCTCCACTTT. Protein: CAGSGLVSSYNSPLHF.

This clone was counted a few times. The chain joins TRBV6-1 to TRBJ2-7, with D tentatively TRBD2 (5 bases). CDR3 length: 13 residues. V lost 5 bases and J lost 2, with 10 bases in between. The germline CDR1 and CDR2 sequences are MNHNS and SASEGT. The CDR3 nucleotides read TGTGCCAGCAGTTTCCGGGGTACCTACGAGCAGTACTTC. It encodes CASSFRGTYEQYF.

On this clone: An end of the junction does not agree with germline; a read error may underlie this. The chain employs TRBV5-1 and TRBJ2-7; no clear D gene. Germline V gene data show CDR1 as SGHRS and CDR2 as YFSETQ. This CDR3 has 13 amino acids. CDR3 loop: CASSLGNRYEQYF. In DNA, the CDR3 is TGTGCCAGCAGCTTAGGGAATCGTTACGAGCAGTACTTC.